These T cell receptor beta chains were read from a single sample in a study of early T cells in non-severe SARS-CoV-2 infection. A single record per CDR3 protein comes from TCRdb applying MiXCR to the 5' RACE reads. This table has about 45,000 distinct CDR3 sequences, 9% to 15% appearing once. The material sequenced was whole blood. The receptors stem from an adult who was a healthcare worker with PCR-confirmed SARS-CoV-2 infection or an uninfected control (not recorded which). The CDR3 runs from the conserved cysteine through the conserved F or W. Fields, in order: J gene, clone size, V gene, D gene, CDR3 DNA, CDR3 protein. A D gene is named only where the DNA matches it firmly. Not every row has a clone size; where given, it reads once, few, many or a size class.

J gene: TRBJ2-5
clone size: .
V gene: TRBV19
D gene: .
CDR3 DNA: TGTGCCAGTAGTACCGGGACCCAAGGCCGGGAGACCCAGTACTTC
CDR3 protein: CASSTGTQGRETQYF

J gene: TRBJ1-1
clone size: many
V gene: TRBV19
D gene: .
CDR3 DNA: TGTGCCAGTAGTCCCAACCCCTGGGGAACGAACACTGAAGCTTTCTTT
CDR3 protein: CASSPNPWGTNTEAFF

J gene: TRBJ2-7
clone size: .
V gene: TRBV7-8
D gene: TRBD2
CDR3 DNA: TGTGCCAGCAGCTTAGATAGCGGGGTCCTGGGGCTATACGAGCAGTACTTC
CDR3 protein: CASSLDSGVLGLYEQYF

J gene: TRBJ1-3
clone size: .
V gene: TRBV29-1
D gene: TRBD1
CDR3 DNA: TGCAGCGTCGACTCAGGGGGGGCTGGAAACACCATATATTTT
CDR3 protein: CSVDSGGAGNTIYF

J gene: TRBJ2-1
clone size: .
V gene: TRBV2
D gene: .
CDR3 DNA: TGTGCCAGCCATAGGGACATCAGGAATGAGCAGTTCTTC
CDR3 protein: CASHRDIRNEQFF

J gene: TRBJ2-5
clone size: .
V gene: TRBV29-1
D gene: .
CDR3 DNA: TGCAGCGTTGTTGGGGGGCTACTTGCGGCCCAGTACTTC
CDR3 protein: CSVVGGLLAAQYF

J gene: TRBJ1-2
clone size: many
V gene: TRBV29-1
D gene: .
CDR3 DNA: TGCAGCGTTGAAGACCCGACAGCTAACTATGGCTACACCTTC
CDR3 protein: CSVEDPTANYGYTF

J gene: TRBJ2-2
clone size: .
V gene: TRBV12-3/TRBV12-4
D gene: .
CDR3 DNA: TGTGCCAGCAGAAACAGCGGGGAGCTGTTTTTT
CDR3 protein: CASRNSGELFF

J gene: TRBJ1-2
clone size: many
V gene: TRBV28
D gene: .
CDR3 DNA: TGTGCCAGCAGGGGAGTCGAACGACAGTCATACTCTTATGGCTACACCTTC
CDR3 protein: CASRGVERQSYSYGYTF

J gene: TRBJ2-7
clone size: .
V gene: TRBV4-1
D gene: .
CDR3 DNA: TGCGCCAGCAGCTTCAACAGGGACGAGCAGTACTTC
CDR3 protein: CASSFNRDEQYF

J gene: TRBJ1-4
clone size: many
V gene: TRBV7-2
D gene: .
CDR3 DNA: TGTGCCAGCACCGTCGGGGGTTCTTATGAAAAACTGTTTTTT
CDR3 protein: CASTVGGSYEKLFF

J gene: TRBJ1-1
clone size: few
V gene: TRBV29-1
D gene: .
CDR3 DNA: TGCAGCGTTGTGGCCAGGGACGCTGAAGCTTTCTTT
CDR3 protein: CSVVARDAEAFF

J gene: TRBJ1-5
clone size: .
V gene: TRBV4-1
D gene: .
CDR3 DNA: TGCGCCAGCAGCCAACCTAGGGATGGAAATCAGCCCCAGCATTTT
CDR3 protein: CASSQPRDGNQPQHF

J gene: TRBJ2-7
clone size: few
V gene: TRBV10-3
D gene: .
CDR3 DNA: TGTGCCATCAGTGAGTCGATGGGGTACGAGCAGTACTTC
CDR3 protein: CAISESMGYEQYF

J gene: TRBJ2-3
clone size: many
V gene: TRBV29-1
D gene: .
CDR3 DNA: TGCAGCGTTGAAGCGGACCGCCGCGATACGCAGTATTTT
CDR3 protein: CSVEADRRDTQYF

J gene: TRBJ2-3
clone size: .
V gene: TRBV7-9
D gene: TRBD2
CDR3 DNA: TGTGCCAGCAGCTGGACTAGCGGGGCAGATACGCAGTATTTT
CDR3 protein: CASSWTSGADTQYF

J gene: TRBJ2-1
clone size: many
V gene: TRBV20-1
D gene: .
CDR3 DNA: TGCAGTGCTAGACCCCCGACTCGCACCTCCTACAATGAGCAGTTCTTC
CDR3 protein: CSARPPTRTSYNEQFF

J gene: TRBJ2-6
clone size: .
V gene: TRBV7-7
D gene: .
CDR3 DNA: TGTGCTAGCAGCTTAAGCCTGTTCGGGGCCAACGTCCTGACTTTC
CDR3 protein: CASSLSLFGANVLTF

J gene: TRBJ2-1
clone size: many
V gene: TRBV11-2
D gene: TRBD2
CDR3 DNA: TGTGCCAGCAGCCTTTTAGCGGGAGGGTCCAATGAGCAGTTCTTC
CDR3 protein: CASSLLAGGSNEQFF

J gene: TRBJ2-3
clone size: many
V gene: TRBV6-2/TRBV6-3
D gene: TRBD1
CDR3 DNA: TGTGCCAGCAGTGGACCGACAGGGATAGATACGCAGTATTTT
CDR3 protein: CASSGPTGIDTQYF

J gene: TRBJ2-3
clone size: .
V gene: TRBV9
D gene: .
CDR3 DNA: TGTGCCAGCAGCGTAGACCAGGTTGTGCTCTCTAGCACAGATACGCAGTATTTT
CDR3 protein: CASSVDQVVLSSTDTQYF

J gene: TRBJ2-3
clone size: many
V gene: TRBV3-1
D gene: TRBD2
CDR3 DNA: TGTGCCAGCAGCCACGGGACTAGCGGGGGGGCATCAGATACGCAGTATTTT
CDR3 protein: CASSHGTSGGASDTQYF

J gene: TRBJ2-1
clone size: few
V gene: TRBV18
D gene: TRBD1
CDR3 DNA: TGTGCCAGCTCACCGAGGACAGGTGGGGGCAATGAGCAGTTCTTC
CDR3 protein: CASSPRTGGGNEQFF

J gene: TRBJ1-2
clone size: .
V gene: TRBV11-2
D gene: TRBD1
CDR3 DNA: TGTGCCAGCAGCGACCGGGACAGAAGAAACTATGGCTACACCTTC
CDR3 protein: CASSDRDRRNYGYTF

J gene: TRBJ2-2
clone size: few
V gene: TRBV20-1
D gene: .
CDR3 DNA: TGCAGTGCGGGGGGCTTCTGGAACACCGGGGAGCTGTTTTTT
CDR3 protein: CSAGGFWNTGELFF

J gene: TRBJ1-2
clone size: few
V gene: TRBV6-2/TRBV6-3
D gene: .
CDR3 DNA: TGTGCCAGCAGTTTACAGAGCGGCTATGGCTACACCTTC
CDR3 protein: CASSLQSGYGYTF

J gene: TRBJ2-1
clone size: many
V gene: TRBV6-6
D gene: TRBD2
CDR3 DNA: TGTGCCAGCAGTATTACAGGCATGGGAGGGAGCTCCTACAATGAGCAGTTCTTC
CDR3 protein: CASSITGMGGSSYNEQFF

J gene: TRBJ2-1
clone size: many
V gene: TRBV12-3/TRBV12-4
D gene: .
CDR3 DNA: TGTGCCAGCAGTAAGGCACCCGGTGAGCAGTTCTTC
CDR3 protein: CASSKAPGEQFF

J gene: TRBJ1-1
clone size: .
V gene: TRBV29-1
D gene: .
CDR3 DNA: TGCAGCGTCTATAGTGGGACATCCGAAGCTTTCTTT
CDR3 protein: CSVYSGTSEAFF

J gene: TRBJ1-1
clone size: many
V gene: TRBV2
D gene: .
CDR3 DNA: TGTGCCAGCAGTGTCTTGGTAACAGAATTGAACACTGAAGCTTTCTTT
CDR3 protein: CASSVLVTELNTEAFF

J gene: TRBJ2-5
clone size: many
V gene: TRBV21-1
D gene: .
CDR3 DNA: TGTGCCAGCAGCAAACGAGCGGAGGTGAAAGAGACCCAGTACTTC
CDR3 protein: CASSKRAEVKETQYF

J gene: TRBJ1-6
clone size: .
V gene: TRBV19
D gene: .
CDR3 DNA: TGTGCCAGTAGTATAGCGCTGGGGAATTCACCCCTCCACTTT
CDR3 protein: CASSIALGNSPLHF

J gene: TRBJ2-5
clone size: many
V gene: TRBV29-1
D gene: .
CDR3 DNA: TGCAGCGTTGAGCCCGAGGGGCGAGAGACCCAGTACTTC
CDR3 protein: CSVEPEGRETQYF

J gene: TRBJ2-7
clone size: many
V gene: TRBV7-2
D gene: .
CDR3 DNA: TGTGCCAGCAGTCCCGAAGTTTCCTACGAGCAGTACTTC
CDR3 protein: CASSPEVSYEQYF

J gene: TRBJ1-1
clone size: few
V gene: TRBV6-2/TRBV6-3
D gene: .
CDR3 DNA: TGTGCCAGCAGTTACTCGAGCCCCCTCATGAACACTGAAGCTTTCTTT
CDR3 protein: CASSYSSPLMNTEAFF

J gene: TRBJ1-1
clone size: .
V gene: TRBV6-2/TRBV6-3
D gene: TRBD1
CDR3 DNA: TGTGCCAGCAGTTACCCAACCGGGACAGGGGGCTGGTACACTGAAGCTTTCTTT
CDR3 protein: CASSYPTGTGGWYTEAFF

J gene: TRBJ1-6
clone size: .
V gene: TRBV6-2/TRBV6-3
D gene: .
CDR3 DNA: TGTGCCAGCAGCCCGATAACAGCGCCACCCCTCCACTTT
CDR3 protein: CASSPITAPPLHF

J gene: TRBJ2-5
clone size: .
V gene: TRBV5-1
D gene: TRBD2
CDR3 DNA: TGCGCCAGCTGCCTAGCGGGGTTTCAAGAGACCCAGTACTTC
CDR3 protein: CASCLAGFQETQYF

J gene: TRBJ1-5
clone size: few
V gene: TRBV3-1
D gene: .
CDR3 DNA: TGTGCCAGCAGCCAAGATCTCGGTCACAGGCCCCAGCATTTT
CDR3 protein: CASSQDLGHRPQHF

J gene: TRBJ2-1
clone size: many
V gene: TRBV14
D gene: .
CDR3 DNA: TGTGCCAGCAGCCAAGCGGCGAGCGGTGAGCAGTTCTTC
CDR3 protein: CASSQAASGEQFF

J gene: TRBJ2-4
clone size: .
V gene: TRBV29-1
D gene: .
CDR3 DNA: TGCAGCGTTAGAGGGGCCAAAAACATTCAGTACTTC
CDR3 protein: CSVRGAKNIQYF

J gene: TRBJ2-5
clone size: many
V gene: TRBV7-2
D gene: .
CDR3 DNA: TGTGCCAGCACCCCATCTCTCGAGACCCAGTACTTC
CDR3 protein: CASTPSLETQYF

J gene: TRBJ1-1
clone size: many
V gene: TRBV29-1
D gene: .
CDR3 DNA: TGCAGCGTTGAAGATACGGGGACCGAAGCTTTCTTT
CDR3 protein: CSVEDTGTEAFF

J gene: TRBJ1-6
clone size: .
V gene: TRBV7-9
D gene: .
CDR3 DNA: TGTGCCAGCAGCTTAAGCCAGGGTAGCTCACCCCTCCACTTT
CDR3 protein: CASSLSQGSSPLHF

J gene: TRBJ1-1
clone size: few
V gene: TRBV5-5
D gene: .
CDR3 DNA: TGTGCCAGCAGCCCCCACGTTGAAGCTTTCTTT
CDR3 protein: CASSPHVEAFF

J gene: TRBJ1-1
clone size: few
V gene: TRBV29-1
D gene: .
CDR3 DNA: TGCAGCGTGTTAAGGGCGAACACTGAAGCTTTCTTT
CDR3 protein: CSVLRANTEAFF

J gene: TRBJ1-4
clone size: many
V gene: TRBV30
D gene: .
CDR3 DNA: TGTGCCTGGAGTATGAATCGCCGGGGGCTAAGTGTGTTTTTT
CDR3 protein: CAWSMNRRGLSVFF

J gene: TRBJ1-1
clone size: many
V gene: TRBV28
D gene: .
CDR3 DNA: TGTGCCAGCAGTCCGCCACATCCGACCGAAGCTTTCTTT
CDR3 protein: CASSPPHPTEAFF

J gene: TRBJ1-2
clone size: few
V gene: TRBV19
D gene: .
CDR3 DNA: TGTGCCAGTACCCTTAAGGACCCTTCAATCAGGGAAAACCGTGGCTACACCTTC
CDR3 protein: CASTLKDPSIRENRGYTF

J gene: TRBJ2-7
clone size: .
V gene: TRBV28
D gene: TRBD1
CDR3 DNA: TGTGCCAGCAGTCCCTCCGGGACAGGGTCCTACGAGCAGTACTTC
CDR3 protein: CASSPSGTGSYEQYF

J gene: TRBJ2-1
clone size: once
V gene: TRBV12-3/TRBV12-4
D gene: .
CDR3 DNA: TGTGCCAGCAGCCCGGAGATGGCCGGGGGTGAGCAGCTCTTC
CDR3 protein: CASSPEMAGGEQLF

J gene: TRBJ1-4
clone size: once
V gene: TRBV6-6
D gene: .
CDR3 DNA: TGTGCCAGCAGTTACTCGAGGGACTCACTTACGGCTAATGAAAAACTGTTTTTT
CDR3 protein: CASSYSRDSLTANEKLFF

J gene: TRBJ1-2
clone size: few
V gene: TRBV24-1
D gene: .
CDR3 DNA: TGTGCCACCAGTCCGCGGCCTAACTATGGCTACACCTTC
CDR3 protein: CATSPRPNYGYTF

J gene: TRBJ1-4
clone size: many
V gene: TRBV18
D gene: .
CDR3 DNA: TGTGCCAGCTCACTGGGGCCCAGGGCAGAATTCGCAACTAATGAAAAACTGTTTTTT
CDR3 protein: CASSLGPRAEFATNEKLFF